This T cell receptor beta chain stems from a study of blood T cell repertoires in COVID-19. Study-level background: The United States, Italy and Spain provided the acute and convalescent COVID-19 samples. T cells, B-cell-depleted T cells, or PBMCs supplied cDNA or gDNA.

As handled by the study authors: Reference gene primer amplification yielded estimated nucleated cell counts. The repertoire was sequenced with immunoSEQ multiplex PCR; TCRdb's copy has only in-frame clones and lacks some. V and J calls plus clone size are reproduced from that table; the DNA served to infer D and trimming. The sample comprises about 79,000 clones, about 87% of which are singletons, and approximately 4.4% rests with the top ten. Germline assignment: CDR1 SEHNR and CDR2 FQNEAQ (reference sequence). The CDR3 is made up of 12 amino acids. The V gene lost 4 bases and the J gene lost 4 bases, with 5 bases spanning the gap.

The gene calls are TRBV7-9 and TRBJ1-3; D gene ambiguous. Sample: peripheral blood. The source of this sequence is a man aged 50 to 60 with active COVID-19. CDR3 nucleotides: TGTGCCAGCAGCTCAACAGGAAACACCATATATTTT. Translated, it gives CASSSTGNTIYF.